The subject of this entry is one T cell receptor (beta chain). This clone was observed a handful of times. No cognate antigen has been identified for it. The record has no base qualities; no much larger clone is one base away. This sample is part of a study of blood T cell repertoires in COVID-19 (dated by TCRdb to 2018 to 2021). Regarding the complete study: Samples from collaborators originated in the United States, Italy and Spain and spanned both the acute and convalescent phases of COVID-19. The prospective study material was composed of cDNA or gDNA derived from T cells, B-cell-depleted T cells, or PBMCs. The dataset comprised deeply sampled blood TCRbeta repertoires from subjects exposed to, actively infected with, or recovered from COVID-19. A freely available public database, intended as a resource for researchers studying the immune response to SARS-CoV-2, is where the repertoires were released. Samples came from the ongoing ImmuneRACE study (first 160 participants) plus 1,254 subjects from 6 global collaborators. Nearly every sample came with metadata listing a de-identified subject ID, COVID-19 status, age in years and sex. Where available, HLA class I and class II types were taken from metadata supplied by the sample provider and were not determined by assay-based typing.

Whole blood was collected in K2EDTA tubes by collaborating institutions according to the institutions' own protocols. For TCRbeta analysis, collaborators shipped samples as frozen whole blood, isolated PBMCs, or DNA extracted from either of those sample types. At the junction V is shortened by 2 bases and J by 8 bases, with 7 bases in between. Including the terminal cysteine and phenylalanine, the CDR3 comprises 13 residues. CDR3 DNA is the only sequence kept; it has 39 bases, read in frame from the first base. CDR1 and CDR2, looked up from the germline V gene, are SGHTA and FQGTGA. The immunoSEQ Assay, a bias-controlled multiplex PCR, was used to amplify TCRbeta CDR3 regions from genomic DNA. As for the original processing: Within the assay, amplification of reference gene primers was used to estimate how many nucleated cells each sample contained. Sequence reads were collapsed and filtered to measure the absolute abundance of every unique TCRbeta CDR3 rearrangement. For each sample, productive Simpson clonality was calculated by taking the square root of Simpson's diversity index across productive rearrangements. In TCRdb, the immuneACCESS table is reduced to in-frame sequences with V and J assigned. These tables do not hold every clone; where another copy was compared, an unresolved V gene accounts for under half, and the others remain unexplained. From that table come the V and J calls and clone size; the DNA was used to work out D and trimming. This sample is represented by 130,000 to 150,000 clones; over 80% of them were singletons. The leading ten clones occupy over 0.8% of the sample.

Study-level results and caveats: The quantity of clinical and demographic metadata differed by source and by participant and was supplied without curation.

The chain is encoded by TRBV7-3 joined to TRBJ1-6, with the D gene uncertain. The clonotype was recovered from a woman in her forties or fifties with acute or convalescent COVID-19. Sequencing used peripheral blood. The DNA reads TGTGCCAGCAGCTTAGCGGGTCATTCACCCCTCCACTTT. Its translation reads: CASSLAGHSPLHF. Reference TRBV7-3 and TRBJ1-6 proteins supply the regions before and after the CDR3; the full variable domain is: GAGVSQTPSNKVTEKGKYVELRCDPISGHTALYWYRQSLGQGPEFLIYFQGTGAADDSGLPNDRFFAVRPEGSVSTLKIQRTERGDSAVYLCASSLAGHSPLHFGNGTRLTVT.